These 30 T cell receptor beta chains were sequenced from one sample in a study of blood T cells in healthy people across ages (dated by TCRdb to between 2014 and 2016). Library preparation was by 5' RACE. Sequencing was carried out with an Illumina HiSeq 2500. The second PCR ran for roughly 6 to 11 cycles and used a J-beta primer mix along with a sample-barcoded 5' primer. In-frame beta chains were kept once TCRdb had trimmed the public reads at Q25 with fastp and called clones with MiXCR. Identical CDR3 proteins give one entry, which carries the most common genes and DNA. In all, the sample holds around 1,500,000 distinct CDR3 sequences, and about 28% of those were seen once. Roughly 8% of the sample is taken by the ten largest. The sequencing input was blood. The receptors originated from a woman aged 30 to 39 in good health.

In regard to this clonotype: This could be a read error, since a much larger clone is one nucleotide away. The rearrangement joins TRBV29-1 to TRBJ2-1, with D perhaps TRBD1 (5 bases). This CDR3 contains 9 residues. Germline CDR1 and CDR2: SQVTM and ANQGSEA. Trimming cost V 6 bases and J 12 bases, with 9 bases left between them. Here the CDR3 DNA reads TGCAGCGTGTTTCAGGGGCAGTTCTTC. As protein: CSVFQGQFF.

This clonotype was counted between two and nine times. V and J are TRBV20-1 and TRBJ2-5; D may be TRBD2 (5 bases). Trimming left V 0 bases short and J 5 bases short, with 16 bases between. CDR1 and CDR2 (germline): DFQATT, SNEGSKA (reference sequence). This CDR3 has 15 residues. CDR3 sequence: CSARDPGHSGETQYF. CDR3 sequence (DNA): TGCAGTGCTAGAGATCCAGGCCATTCGGGGGAGACCCAGTACTTC.

The CDR3 DNA reads TGCAGTGCTAGCCCCCTCCGTGGGCCTATGAACACTGAAGCTTTCTTT. It yields the protein CSASPLRGPMNTEAFF. The J gene is TRBJ1-1, the V gene TRBV20-1; D gene uncertain. Germline V gene lookup returns CDR1 DFQATT and CDR2 SNEGSKA (reference sequence). Trimming pared 3 bases from V and 0 bases from J, leaving 17 bases between. This CDR3 spans 16 amino acids.

This clonotype has just a few counts. CDR3: CASSTGAGARQETQYF. The CDR3 DNA follows: TGTGCCAGCAGCACAGGAGCGGGGGCTCGCCAAGAGACCCAGTACTTC. The V gene is TRBV5-6, the J gene TRBJ2-5; 8 bases map to TRBD2. The CDR3 spans 16 residues. Germline trimming cut 4 bases from V and 1 base from J; bases unmatched to any gene: 9. Germline loops: CDR1 SGHDT, CDR2 YYEEEE.

This clonotype showed up just a few times. The V and J genes are TRBV24-1 and TRBJ1-2; no clear D gene. V was cut by 4 bases and J by 4 bases, with 6 bases left in between. Germline lookup yields CDR1 KGHDR and CDR2 SFDVKD. The CDR3 totals 12 residues. CDR3 amino acids: CATSEGGYGYTF. DNA of the CDR3: TGTGCCACCAGTGAGGGAGGCTATGGCTACACCTTC.

This clonotype was detected only a few times. The V and J genes are TRBV6-2 or TRBV6-3 and TRBJ2-3, with unresolved D. The CDR3 contains 15 residues. Trimming removed 4 bases at V and 2 bases at J, with 13 bases between. Germline CDR1 reads MNHEY; CDR2 reads SVGEGT. CDR3 bases: TGTGCCAGCAGTTCAATCCTTTCTCCCACAGATACGCAGTATTTT. This translates into CASSSILSPTDTQYF.

V is TRBV12-3 or TRBV12-4 and J is TRBJ1-1; no clear D. The V and J ends lost 3 bases and 8 bases respectively, with 13 bases between them. This CDR3 is 13 amino acids long. The CDR3 DNA reads TGTGCCAGCAGTTTTCCCGACGCGGTCGAAGCTTTCTTT. Translated, it gives CASSFPDAVEAFF.

Comment on this clonotype: With a much larger clone just one base away, this may be a read error. The chain combines TRBV6-2 or TRBV6-3 with TRBJ2-1, with 9 positions matching TRBD2. Trimming took 5 bases from V and 11 from J; bases not matched to a gene: 7. The CDR3 loop spans 13 amino acids. Germline values: CDR1 MNHEY, CDR2 SVGEGT. The CDR3 DNA reads TGTGCCAGCAGTGCCGGACTAGCGAGTAAGCAGTTCTTC. Translated, it gives CASSAGLASKQFF.

This chain links TRBV12-3 or TRBV12-4 with TRBJ2-3, with D tentatively TRBD1 (5 bases). Trimming cost V 1 base and J 4 bases, with 18 bases left between them. This CDR3 region has 17 residues. The CDR3, as DNA: TGTGCCAGCAGTTTAGAAGGGGTAGGGATAGGCGCAGATACGCAGTATTTT. It specifies CASSLEGVGIGADTQYF.

This clonotype was counted ten times or more. The J gene is TRBJ2-5, the V gene TRBV2; D unclear. V was shortened by 9 bases and J by 3 bases, with 5 bases between the two germline ends. CDR3 length: 10 amino acids. Germline CDR1 and CDR2: SNHLY and FYNNEI. The CDR3 nucleotides read TGTGCCAGGTCAGAAGAGACCCAGTACTTC. This encodes CARSEETQYF.

The rearrangement uses TRBV12-3 or TRBV12-4 and TRBJ1-1; weak D call: TRBD1 (5 bases). The V end was cut by 2 bases, the J end by 10 bases, with 14 bases between. There are 13 residues in the CDR3. CDR3 residues: CASSLRPRVGAFF. The CDR3, as DNA: TGTGCCAGCAGTTTACGGCCCAGGGTAGGAGCTTTCTTT.

This clonotype appeared a few times. V usage is TRBV12-3 or TRBV12-4 and J usage is TRBJ2-7; tentative D call: TRBD2 (5 bases). This CDR3 has 13 residues. The V gene lost 6 bases and the J gene lost 7 bases, with 16 bases spanning the gap. CDR3 loop: CASSRGSGREQYF. The CDR3, as DNA: TGTGCCAGCAGCCGCGGGTCGGGAAGGGAGCAGTACTTC.

This clonotype was recorded many times. The chain is built from TRBV29-1 and TRBJ2-7; D unclear. The V end lost 6 bases, the J end lost 6 bases, and 15 bases lay between the germline ends. CDR3 length: 12 amino acids. Per germline, CDR1 SQVTM and CDR2 ANQGSEA. The CDR3, as DNA: TGCAGCGTGACTGTCCCCCCTACCGAGCAGTACTTC. Translating gives CSVTVPPTEQYF.

This clonotype showed up just a few times. The V and J genes are TRBV5-1 and TRBJ2-4; D call uncertain. Looked up from germline, CDR1 is SGHRS and CDR2 is YFSETQ. The CDR3 runs to 15 residues. Trimming stripped 3 bases from V and 2 bases from J, with 12 bases between. The CDR3 bases are TGCGCCAGCAGCTCCGAATCGCTAACCAAAAACATTCAGTACTTC. Protein sequence: CASSSESLTKNIQYF.

There are a few counts of this clonotype. Mismatch with germline at one junction end may stem from a read error. The chain uses TRBV10-3 and TRBJ2-3, with TRBD2 matching 7 bases. Germline assignment: CDR1 ENHRY and CDR2 SYGVKD. This CDR3 comprises 16 residues. In DNA form, the CDR3 reads TGTGCCATCAGCCGAGAGCGGGGAACTAGCACAGGTACGCAGTATTTT. Translation gives CAISRERGTSTGTQYF.

This clonotype was picked up a small number of times. The V call is TRBV29-1, the J call TRBJ2-4; the match to TRBD1 covers 7 bases. The CDR3 extends over 15 amino acids. J lost 1 base, V lost 8 bases, and 11 bases had no gene match. The germline V gene has CDR1 SQVTM and CDR2 ANQGSEA. The CDR3 sequence is CSPGETGRAKNIQYF. DNA of the CDR3: TGCAGCCCTGGGGAGACAGGGCGTGCCAAAAACATTCAGTACTTC. Filled out from reference TRBV29-1 and TRBJ2-4, the complete variable domain reads SAVISQKPSRDICQRGTSLTIQCQVDSQVTMMFWYRQQPGQSLTLIATANQGSEATYESGFVIDKFPISRPNLTFSTLTVSNMSPEDSSIYLCSPGETGRAKNIQYFGAGTRLSVL.

A few counts support this clonotype. The chain employs TRBV9 and TRBJ2-7; TRBD1 agrees at 7 bases. Trimming cost V 0 bases and J 3 bases; bases outside gene matches: 6. CDR3 length: 15 amino acids. CDR1 is SGDLS and CDR2 is YYNGEE in the germline V gene. DNA of the CDR3: TGTGCCAGCAGCGTAGAGGCAGGGGGTTACTACGAGCAGTACTTC. Its translation is CASSVEAGGYYEQYF.

This clonotype was seen a handful of times. The junction differs from germline at one of its ends, possibly a read error. The J gene is TRBJ2-5, the V gene TRBV18, with D perhaps TRBD1 or TRBD2 (5 bases each). Germline CDR1 reads KGHSH; CDR2 reads LQKENI. This CDR3 has 14 residues. The CDR3 DNA reads as TGTGCCAGCTCACCCGGGACCGAACAAGAGCCCCAGTACTTC. Protein product: CASSPGTEQEPQYF.

This clonotype was recorded many times. The rearrangement uses TRBV12-3 or TRBV12-4 and TRBJ2-7; D is ambiguous. Trimming removed 5 bases at V and 5 bases at J, with 10 bases between. CDR3 length equals 12 residues. The CDR3 spells CASSLGRDEQYF. The CDR3 DNA is TGTGCCAGCAGTCTGGGTAGGGACGAGCAGTACTTC.

This clonotype has more than one count but fewer than ten. For the CDR3, the DNA is TGTGCCAGCAGCTCCGGGACCCAGGGCAATGAGCAGTTCTTC. It is translated as CASSSGTQGNEQFF. The gene calls are TRBV7-9 and TRBJ2-1; D could derive from TRBD1 or TRBD2 (5 bases each). V was trimmed by 4 bases and J by 6 bases, leaving 13 bases between them. CDR3 length: 14 amino acids. The V gene's germline CDR1 is SEHNR and CDR2 FQNEAQ (reference sequence). Full variable domain (rest looked up from reference TRBV7-9 and TRBJ2-1): DTGVSQNPRHKITKRGQNVTFRCDPISEHNRLYWYRQTLGQGPEFLTYFQNEAQLEKSRLLSDRFSAERPKGSFSTLEIQRTEQGDSAMYLCASSSGTQGNEQFFGPGTRLTVL.

In this sample, this clonotype turned up many times. This sequence joins TRBV20-1 and TRBJ2-3; 9 bases map to TRBD2. Trimming took 6 bases from V and 1 from J; bases not matched to a gene: 5. The CDR3 contains 14 residues. Looked up from germline, CDR1 is DFQATT and CDR2 is SNEGSKA (reference sequence). Here the CDR3 reads CSALRGGGTDTQYF. In nucleotides, the CDR3 is TGCAGTGCCCTGCGGGGGGGAGGCACAGATACGCAGTATTTT.

This clonotype was seen at least ten times. V gene TRBV12-3 or TRBV12-4 combines with J gene TRBJ2-1; TRBD2 aligns across 7 bases. The CDR3 totals 16 residues. After removal of 3 bases from V and 4 bases from J, the junction contained 9 bases not matched to a gene. The CDR3 coding sequence is TGTGCCAGCAGTTTTGGCGGGAGCGGTTCTTACAATGAGCAGTTCTTC. Translating gives CASSFGGSGSYNEQFF.

The chain has TRBV2 and TRBJ2-5; possible D gene TRBD2, 6 bases. Germline V gives CDR1 SNHLY, CDR2 FYNNEI. This CDR3 has 14 amino acids. V lost 6 bases and J lost 5, with 16 bases in between. CDR3 DNA sequence: TGTGCCAGCAGCGGTCTACCTGGGGGGGAGACCCAGTACTTC. Amino acid sequence: CASSGLPGGETQYF.

The CDR3 bases are TGTGCCAGCAGCTTAGGTGGACTAGCGGCTGGGACCCAGTACTTC. It specifies CASSLGGLAAGTQYF. This chain connects TRBV5-5 to TRBJ2-5, with TRBD2 matching over 10 bases. The V gene's germline CDR1 is SGHKS and CDR2 YYEKEE (reference sequence). The CDR3 sequence is 15 residues long. Trimming removed 2 bases from V and 7 bases from J; junction bases left unmatched: 8.

This clonotype was observed many times. The V call is TRBV20-1, the J call TRBJ2-7; 11 nucleotides match TRBD2. The V gene's germline CDR1 is DFQATT and CDR2 SNEGSKA (reference sequence). CDR3 length: 12 amino acids. With 8 bases clipped from V and 9 bases from J, the junction kept 9 bases outside the gene matches. The CDR3 nucleotides are TGCAGTCCTGGGCTAGCGGGAGGAGGGCAGTACTTC. It specifies CSPGLAGGGQYF.

This clonotype was seen ten or more times. The chain recombines TRBV20-1 with TRBJ2-3, with 9 bases identical to TRBD2. The CDR3 is 16 amino acids. CDR1 and CDR2 from the germline V gene are DFQATT and SNEGSKA (reference sequence). V lost 1 base, J lost 4 bases, and 9 bases stayed unmatched. The CDR3 loop is CSARAFGREGSDTQYF. CDR3 DNA: TGCAGTGCTAGAGCCTTCGGGCGGGAGGGTTCAGATACGCAGTATTTT.

This clonotype was detected many times. The genes are TRBV3-1 and TRBJ2-5; 8 bases align to TRBD1. The length of the CDR3 is 17 residues. Germline V gene data show CDR1 as LGHDT and CDR2 as YNNKEL (reference sequence). Trimming cost V 4 bases and J 6 bases; bases outside gene matches: 16. This CDR3 is CASSLPRTGGPLKTQYF. CDR3 nucleotides: TGTGCCAGCAGCCTTCCCCGCACAGGGGGGCCCCTGAAGACCCAGTACTTC.

DNA for the CDR3: TGCAGCGCCGAATCCCCGGGACACCACTCTGGAAACACCATATATTTT. This gives the protein CSAESPGHHSGNTIYF. The rearrangement joins TRBV29-1 to TRBJ1-3; tentatively, D is TRBD1 (6 bases). The ends were cut back, 7 bases at V and 0 bases at J, with 19 bases in the middle. This CDR3 comprises 16 residues. Germline V gives CDR1 SQVTM, CDR2 ANQGSEA. Combining the CDR3 with reference TRBV29-1 and TRBJ1-3 gives the whole variable domain SAVISQKPSRDICQRGTSLTIQCQVDSQVTMMFWYRQQPGQSLTLIATANQGSEATYESGFVIDKFPISRPNLTFSTLTVSNMSPEDSSIYLCSAESPGHHSGNTIYFGEGSWLTVV.

This clonotype showed up just once. The chain uses TRBV6-5 and TRBJ1-4; maybe TRBD1 (6 bases). V lost 4 bases to trimming and J lost 7 bases, with 13 bases between them. CDR1 MNHEY and CDR2 SVGAGI come from the germline V gene. The CDR3 has 14 residues. The CDR3 here is CASSWDTRGEKLFF. Here the CDR3 DNA reads TGTGCCAGCAGTTGGGACACCCGGGGTGAAAAACTGTTTTTT.

About this clonotype: This may be a read error, as it is one base from a much larger clone. This chain uses TRBV29-1 with TRBJ2-4, with 11 bases that match TRBD2. With V trimmed by 0 bases and J by 9 bases, 10 bases remained unmatched. There are 16 residues in the CDR3. The germline CDR1 and CDR2 sequences are SQVTM and ANQGSEA. The CDR3 sequence: CSVEDLGTSGCGIQYF. In nucleotides, the CDR3 is TGCAGCGTTGAAGATCTTGGGACTAGCGGTTGCGGCATTCAGTACTTC.